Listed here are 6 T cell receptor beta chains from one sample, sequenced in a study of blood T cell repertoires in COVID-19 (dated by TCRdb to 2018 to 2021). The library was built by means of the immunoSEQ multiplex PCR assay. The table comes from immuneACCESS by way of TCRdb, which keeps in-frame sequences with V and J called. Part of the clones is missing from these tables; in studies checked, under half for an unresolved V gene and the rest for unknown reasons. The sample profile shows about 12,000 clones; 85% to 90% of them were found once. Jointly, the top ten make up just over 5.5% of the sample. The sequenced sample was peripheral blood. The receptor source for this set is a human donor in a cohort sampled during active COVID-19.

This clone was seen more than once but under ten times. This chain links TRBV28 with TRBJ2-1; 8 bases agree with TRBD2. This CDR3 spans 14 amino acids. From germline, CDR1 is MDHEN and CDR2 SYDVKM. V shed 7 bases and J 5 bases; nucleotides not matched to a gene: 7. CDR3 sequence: CASTRTSGHNEQFF. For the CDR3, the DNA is TGTGCCAGCACTCGTACTAGCGGACACAATGAGCAGTTCTTC.

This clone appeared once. The CDR3 sequence: CASSLALGQRNEQFF. DNA for the CDR3: TGCGCCAGCAGCTTGGCGTTGGGACAGCGAAATGAGCAGTTCTTC. J is TRBJ2-1 and V is TRBV5-1; TRBD1 agrees at 7 bases. The CDR3 is made up of 15 amino acids. Germline values: CDR1 SGHRS, CDR2 YFSETQ. V lost 0 bases and J lost 7; bases outside the gene matches: 7.

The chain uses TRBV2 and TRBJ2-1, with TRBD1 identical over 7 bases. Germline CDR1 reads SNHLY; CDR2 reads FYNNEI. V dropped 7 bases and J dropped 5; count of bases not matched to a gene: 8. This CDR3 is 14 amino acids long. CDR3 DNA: TGTGCCAGCACCCGAGGGACAGACGACAATGAGCAGTTCTTC. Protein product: CASTRGTDDNEQFF.

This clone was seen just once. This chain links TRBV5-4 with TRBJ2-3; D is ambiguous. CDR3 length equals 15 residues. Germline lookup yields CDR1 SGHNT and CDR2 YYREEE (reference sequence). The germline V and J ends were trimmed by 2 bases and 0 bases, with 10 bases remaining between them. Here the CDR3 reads CASSFGSSSTDTQYF. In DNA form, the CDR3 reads TGTGCCAGCAGCTTTGGCTCATCTAGCACAGATACGCAGTATTTT.

The CDR3 sequence: CASSETSGRGTLTDTQYF. CDR3 DNA: TGCGCCAGCAGTGAAACTAGCGGGAGGGGGACCCTCACAGATACGCAGTATTTT. V and J are TRBV10-1 and TRBJ2-3; 13 bases are a match to TRBD2. Looked up from germline, CDR1 is WNHNN and CDR2 is SYGVQD (reference sequence). V shed 3 bases and J 2 bases; nucleotides not matched to a gene: 8. The CDR3 is 18 residues long.

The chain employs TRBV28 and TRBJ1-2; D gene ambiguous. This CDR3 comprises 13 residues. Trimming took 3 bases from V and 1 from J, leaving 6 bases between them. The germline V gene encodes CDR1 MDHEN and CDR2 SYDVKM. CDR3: CASSFSGNYGYTF. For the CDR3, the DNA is TGTGCCAGCAGTTTCAGCGGTAACTATGGCTACACCTTC.